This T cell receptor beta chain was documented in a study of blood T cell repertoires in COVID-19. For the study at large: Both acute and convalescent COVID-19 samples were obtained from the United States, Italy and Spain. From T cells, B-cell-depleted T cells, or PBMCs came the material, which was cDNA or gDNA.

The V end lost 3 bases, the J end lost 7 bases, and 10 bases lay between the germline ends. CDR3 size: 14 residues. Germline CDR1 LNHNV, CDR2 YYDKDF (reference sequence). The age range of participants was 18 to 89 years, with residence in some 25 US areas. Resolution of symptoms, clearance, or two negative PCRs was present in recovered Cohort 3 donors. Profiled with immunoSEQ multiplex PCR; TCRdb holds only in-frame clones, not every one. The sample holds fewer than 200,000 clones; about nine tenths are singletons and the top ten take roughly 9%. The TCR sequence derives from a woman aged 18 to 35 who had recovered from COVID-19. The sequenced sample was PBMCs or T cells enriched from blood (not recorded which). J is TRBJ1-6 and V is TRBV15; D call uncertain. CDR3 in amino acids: CATSSINRNSPLHF. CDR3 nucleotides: TGTGCCACCAGCAGTATAAACCGGAATTCACCCCTCCACTTT.